The subject of this entry is one T cell receptor beta chain. What it binds is unknown. These data come from a study of glioma-infiltrating T cells after dendritic cell vaccination. About the research overall: At biweekly intervals, patients got three intradermal dendritic cell vaccine injections. The study, taken as a whole, reports: No direct clonality-survival link was found; a diverse polyclonal response may matter.

Only in-frame clones appear in the TCRdb table, and some are missing; sequencing was by immunoSEQ multiplex PCR. The repertoire holds approximately 90,000 clones, with 81% as singletons. Specified time point: after dendritic cell vaccination, including at tumor progression/relapse. None of the glioblastoma patients had an isocitrate dehydrogenase mutation. The clonotype was recovered from a human donor with glioblastoma. Sequenced here: blood, sampled after dendritic cell vaccination.

CDR3 in DNA: TGTGCCACCCGAGGGACAGGGGGGTCCCTTAATTCACCCCTCCACTTT. Protein sequence: CATRGTGGSLNSPLHF. The rearrangement links TRBV4-2 to TRBJ1-6, with 11 bases that match TRBD1. Germline V gene sequence: CDR1 LGHNA, CDR2 YNFKEQ. J was trimmed by 6 bases and V by 10 bases; bases with no gene match: 11. CDR3 size: 16 residues.